The 5 T cell receptor beta chains in this list originate from one sample, sequenced in a study of beta chain features in type 1 diabetes. As every portion of the isolated RNA was reverse transcribed, the sequencing read expressed TCRB transcripts. Repertoires were generated with immunoSEQ multiplex PCR, while TCRdb's copy carries only in-frame clones and drops some. The sample has 350,000 to 400,000 clones, more than 12% seen once; the top ten hold more than 0.015%. What was sequenced was naive CD4+ T cells from blood. These receptors all come from a woman younger than 35 in good health.

The chain combines TRBV19 with TRBJ2-3; weak D call: TRBD2 (6 bases). This CDR3 is built from 13 residues. The V end was cut by 10 bases, the J end by 2 bases, with 13 bases between. CDR1 is LNHDA, CDR2 SQIVND, per germline (reference sequence). CDR3 in amino acids: CATQTGDTDTQYF. In nucleotides, the CDR3 is TGTGCCACCCAGACGGGGGACACAGATACGCAGTATTTT.

This chain uses TRBV11-2 with TRBJ2-5, with 12 bases matching TRBD2. The V and J ends lost 5 bases and 4 bases, in that order; junction bases with no gene match: 5. The CDR3 length is 15 residues. Per germline, CDR1 SGHAT and CDR2 FQNNGV. The CDR3 sequence: CASSKASGRVETQYF. The CDR3 bases are TGTGCCAGCAGCAAGGCTAGCGGGAGGGTAGAGACCCAGTACTTC.

With regard to this clone: The sample contains more than one DNA sequence encoding this CDR3. This chain joins TRBV18 and TRBJ2-5, with D uncertain. The CDR3 loop spans 13 amino acids. The germline V gene has CDR1 KGHSH and CDR2 LQKENI. V lost 2 bases to trimming and J lost 5 bases, with 9 bases between them. The DNA for the CDR3 is TGTGCCAGCTCACCAGGTGTCGGGGAGACCCAGTACTTC. Amino acids: CASSPGVGETQYF.

In its sample, this clone was seen a few times. CDR3 nucleotides: TGTGCCAGCTCACCGGGACAGGGGGAGCTGTTTTTT. It yields the protein CASSPGQGELFF. This chain links TRBV18 with TRBJ2-2; 7 bases map to TRBD1. With V trimmed by 3 bases and J by 8 bases, 0 bases remained unmatched. Germline V gene sequence: CDR1 KGHSH, CDR2 LQKENI. CDR3 length: 12 amino acids.

The chain uses TRBV4-2 and TRBJ2-1; 9 nucleotides line up with TRBD2. The V gene's germline CDR1 is LGHNA and CDR2 YNFKEQ. V trimming: 0 bases; J trimming: 5 bases; junction bases outside the gene matches: 5. CDR3 size: 16 residues. The CDR3 region is CASSQDRSSGNNEQFF. The CDR3, as DNA: TGTGCCAGCAGCCAAGATCGATCTAGCGGGAACAATGAGCAGTTCTTC.